This TCR beta chain came from a study of blood T cell repertoires in COVID-19. Study-level background: The samples span acute and convalescent COVID-19 from the United States, Italy and Spain. Sample material is recorded as cDNA or gDNA derived from T cells, B-cell-depleted T cells, or PBMCs.

Enrollment of patients from Seattle took place during active infection, with longitudinal follow-up. TCRdb keeps only in-frame clones here, not all; method: immunoSEQ multiplex PCR. The sample carries 80,000 to 100,000 clones, 80% to 90% recorded once. This CDR3 has 16 amino acids. V was clipped by 0 bases and J by 1 base, with 13 bases between them. Germline CDR1 reads ENHRY; CDR2 reads SYGVKD. Source material: peripheral blood. V gene TRBV10-3 combines with J gene TRBJ2-7; a weak D match, TRBD2 (7 bases). The sequence was collected from a man in his fifties or sixties with COVID-19, enrolled during active disease. CDR3 bases: TGTGCCATCAGTGAGTCGGGAAGGGGGGGGTCCTACGAGCAGTACTTC. Residues: CAISESGRGGSYEQYF.